This T cell receptor beta chain derives from a study of T cells in Graves' hyperthyroidism and ophthalmopathy. About the research overall: Sampling of peripheral blood happened at initial diagnosis, prior to any treatment.

The study's findings and limits: The majority of expanded thyroid clonotypes above 0.001 also appeared in blood.

As to this clonotype: Its cognate antigen is unknown.

Amplification targeted TCR beta CDR3 regions from RNA transcripts. The TCR CDR3 was amplified in a first-round RT-PCR using the HTBI primer set. TCRdb re-called the multiplex PCR reads through MiXCR, storing one row per CDR3 protein. The sample shows 660,000 or so distinct CDR3 sequences, about 20% of them seen only once. The source of this sequence is a man aged 30 to 39 with Graves' ophthalmopathy. Sequencing was carried out using blood.

CDR3 DNA: TGTGCCAGCAACCCGGACAGGGTCATAAACATTCAGTACTTC. This encodes CASNPDRVINIQYF. This sequence joins TRBV6-2 or TRBV6-3 and TRBJ2-4; TRBD1 agrees at 8 bases. Germline V gives CDR1 MNHEY, CDR2 SVGEGT. After removal of 7 bases from V and 6 bases from J, the junction contained 8 bases not matched to a gene. The CDR3 is 14 residues long.